This is a list of T cell receptor beta chains from one sample in a study of T-cell memory formation after mild COVID-19. TCRdb ran MiXCR on the 5' RACE reads and lists one entry per CDR3 protein. Here the sample spans around 340,000 distinct CDR3 sequences, approximately 14% being singletons. Input material: PBMCs or a T cell subset sorted from them (not recorded which). The receptor set was obtained from a man aged 18 to 30 who had mild COVID-19 (a few samples of this study predate the infection). Cell type and time point are not known. Both conserved end residues are part of each CDR3. Fields, in order: clone size, J gene, D gene, V gene, CDR3 DNA, CDR3 protein. The D gene is left open where the match is weak. Where a row states a size, it is once, few, many or the class of an expanded clone; other rows omit it.

few | TRBJ2-1 | - | TRBV5-1 | TGCGCCAGCAGCTTGGGAGAGGCCCACAATGAGCAGTTCTTC | CASSLGEAHNEQFF
few | TRBJ2-1 | TRBD1 | TRBV20-1 | TGCAGTGCTAAGGACAGGGTTCGTAATGAGCAGTTCTTC | CSAKDRVRNEQFF
- | TRBJ1-2 | - | TRBV20-1 | TGCAGTGCTAGAGATCGCCCCGCGGGGGACCCTAGACGCTATGGCTACACCTTC | CSARDRPAGDPRRYGYTF
- | TRBJ2-3 | - | TRBV18 | TGTGCCAGCTCACCCCCGAACGACAGGGATACGCAGTATTTT | CASSPPNDRDTQYF
- | TRBJ1-1 | - | TRBV20-1 | TGCAGTGCCCTACCCCCGGGGGCGGGGAACACTGAAGCTTTCTTT | CSALPPGAGNTEAFF
few | TRBJ1-1 | - | TRBV9 | TGTGCCAGCAGCGTAGTGGGGGCGCGTGACACTGAAGCTTTCTTT | CASSVVGARDTEAFF
- | TRBJ1-1 | - | TRBV20-1 | TGCAGTGCTAGAGGTGGGGCGAACACTGAAGCTTTCTTT | CSARGGANTEAFF
- | TRBJ1-1 | - | TRBV6-2/TRBV6-3 | TGTGCCAGCAGTTCCAGGGGCCCCGACACTGAAGCTTTCTTT | CASSSRGPDTEAFF
- | TRBJ2-5 | TRBD2 | TRBV7-2 | TGTGCCAGCAGCTTAGGGCCAGCGGGGGGCCAAGAGACCCAGTACTTC | CASSLGPAGGQETQYF
few | TRBJ2-5 | TRBD2 | TRBV7-3 | TGTGCCAGCAGCTTTGCGGGGGACGGAACCCAGTACTTC | CASSFAGDGTQYF
- | TRBJ1-4 | - | TRBV5-5 | TGTGCCAGCAGCTTGGATGACAATGAAAAACTGTTTTTT | CASSLDDNEKLFF
many | TRBJ2-7 | - | TRBV6-5 | TGTGCCAGCAGTTACTCGGGTATAGCCGTCTACGAGCAGTACTTC | CASSYSGIAVYEQYF
- | TRBJ2-2 | TRBD1 | TRBV7-3 | TGTGCCAGTGCCCGGGACAGGTCCACCGGGGAGCTGTTTTTT | CASARDRSTGELFF
- | TRBJ2-2 | - | TRBV5-1 | TGCGCCAGCAGCTTGATCAGGTCTTCTGGGGAGCTGTTTTTT | CASSLIRSSGELFF
- | TRBJ1-6 | - | TRBV9 | TGTGCCAGCAGCGACGGGACGTTTTTGGATTCACCCCTCCACTTT | CASSDGTFLDSPLHF
- | TRBJ1-5 | - | TRBV28 | TGTGCCAGCAGAATGTCAGGGCAGCCCCAGCATTTT | CASRMSGQPQHF
- | TRBJ2-2 | - | TRBV7-9 | TGTGCCAGCTTCTACCTTGGAACCGGGGAGCTGTTTTTT | CASFYLGTGELFF
- | TRBJ2-7 | - | TRBV4-2 | TGTGCCAGCAGCCAAGAGCCTCTAGTGGGTACCTCCTACGAGCAGTACTTC | CASSQEPLVGTSYEQYF
- | TRBJ1-6 | TRBD1 | TRBV7-2 | TGTGCCAGCAGCTTAGCGGGACAGGGAGTCGCACCCCTCCACTTT | CASSLAGQGVAPLHF
- | TRBJ1-2 | - | TRBV5-1 | TGCGCCAGCAGCTTGGAAGCGGCGAAGAGCTATGGCTACACCTTC | CASSLEAAKSYGYTF
- | TRBJ2-1 | - | TRBV5-1 | TGCGCCAGCAGCTTTCTTCCCAGCGCCGACAATGAGCAGTTCTTC | CASSFLPSADNEQFF
- | TRBJ2-3 | - | TRBV2 | TGTGCCAGCAGTAGAAACAAAGATACGCAGTATTTT | CASSRNKDTQYF
- | TRBJ2-1 | TRBD1 | TRBV29-1 | TGCAGCCTCCTCGGGAGACAGGGGAATGAGCAGTTCTTC | CSLLGRQGNEQFF
many | TRBJ2-5 | - | TRBV29-1 | TGCAGCGTTGAAGATCCGAGGGTGGACTTC | CSVEDPRVDF
many | TRBJ2-5 | TRBD2 | TRBV7-6 | TGTGCCAGCAGATGGGATTCGGGGGGGCAAGAGACCCAGTACTTC | CASRWDSGGQETQYF
- | TRBJ2-2 | - | TRBV11-2 | TGTGCCAGCAGCTCGGGACTCTCCACCGGGGAGCTGTTTTTT | CASSSGLSTGELFF